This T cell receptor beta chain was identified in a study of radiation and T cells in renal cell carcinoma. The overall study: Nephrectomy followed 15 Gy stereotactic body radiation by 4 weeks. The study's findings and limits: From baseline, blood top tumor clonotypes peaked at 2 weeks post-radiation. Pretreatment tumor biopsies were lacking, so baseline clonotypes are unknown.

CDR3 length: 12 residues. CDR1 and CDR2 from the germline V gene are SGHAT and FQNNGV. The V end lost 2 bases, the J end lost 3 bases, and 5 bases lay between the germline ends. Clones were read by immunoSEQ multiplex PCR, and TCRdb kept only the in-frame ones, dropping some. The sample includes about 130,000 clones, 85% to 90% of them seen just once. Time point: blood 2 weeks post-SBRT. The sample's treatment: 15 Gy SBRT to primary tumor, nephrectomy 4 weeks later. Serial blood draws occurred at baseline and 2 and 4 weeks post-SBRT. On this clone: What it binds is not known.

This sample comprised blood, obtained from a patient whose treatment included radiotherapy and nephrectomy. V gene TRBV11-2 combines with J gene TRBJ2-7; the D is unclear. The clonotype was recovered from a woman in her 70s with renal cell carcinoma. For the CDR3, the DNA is TGTGCCAGCAGCTTAAGGGACTACGAGCAGTACTTC. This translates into CASSLRDYEQYF.